Below, 23 T cell receptor beta chains from the same sample are listed, as sequenced in a study of cytomegalovirus exposure and HLA in healthy donors (dated by TCRdb to about 2017). The library was made by the immunoSEQ multiplex PCR assay. TCRdb re-hosts the immuneACCESS table, in-frame sequences only. Its copies lack some clones; in the studies checked, an unresolved V gene accounts for under half of them, and the cause for the rest is not known. Within this sample are roughly 300,000 clones, with roughly 87% of them counted one time only. Roughly 1.2% of the sample is in the top ten clones. Sequenced material: PBMCs. These receptors were obtained from a woman under 40 in good health and CMV-seropositive.

With respect to this clone: A much larger clone is a single base away; this may be a read error. This rearrangement joins TRBV6-1 to TRBJ2-7; D is uncertain. The CDR3 contains 11 residues. The V gene lost 6 bases and the J gene lost 0 bases, with 3 bases spanning the gap. The V gene's germline CDR1 is MNHNS and CDR2 SASEGT. DNA of the CDR3: TGTGCCAGCAGAGACTCCTACGAGCAGTACTTC. Translated, it gives CASRDSYEQYF.

This rearrangement joins TRBV9 to TRBJ2-7, with D maybe TRBD1 (5 bases). Germline CDR1 reads SGDLS; CDR2 reads YYNGEE. The CDR3 has 17 residues. V was shortened by 3 bases and J by 2 bases, with 21 bases between the two germline ends. In nucleotides, the CDR3 is TGTGCCAGCAGCGAATTCGCCGATGGCAGGGCCCCCTACGAGCAGTACTTC. Translated: CASSEFADGRAPYEQYF.

The gene calls are TRBV5-4 and TRBJ2-1; D gene unclear. CDR3 length equals 14 residues. CDR1 is SGHNT, CDR2 YYREEE, per germline (reference sequence). Deletions cut 4 bases from V and 3 bases from J, with 11 bases between. CDR3 loop: CASSARTDYNEQFF. The CDR3 DNA sequence: TGTGCCAGCAGCGCCAGGACGGACTACAATGAGCAGTTCTTC.

The V call is TRBV5-4, the J call TRBJ1-1; a possible D gene is TRBD1 (5 bases). Trimming shortened V by 4 bases and J by 4 bases, and 14 bases separated the two germline ends. This CDR3 is 14 amino acids long. In germline, CDR1 is SGHNT, CDR2 YYREEE (reference sequence). For the CDR3, the DNA is TGTGCCAGCAGCCTAGGAACACAGGTCACTGAAGCTTTCTTT. Translation gives CASSLGTQVTEAFF.

The rearrangement links TRBV7-7 to TRBJ2-2; no clear D gene. The CDR3 consists of 14 residues. V lost 3 bases and J 0 bases, leaving 5 bases between the germline ends. Germline lookup yields CDR1 SSHAT and CDR2 FNYEAQ (reference sequence). CDR3 region: CASSLRTNTGELFF. CDR3 DNA sequence: TGTGCCAGCAGCTTGAGGACGAACACCGGGGAGCTGTTTTTT. Filled out from reference TRBV7-7 and TRBJ2-2, the complete variable domain reads GAGVSQSPRYKVTKRGQDVTLRCDPISSHATLYWYQQALGQGPEFLTYFNYEAQPDKSGLPSDRFSAERPEGSISTLTIQRTEQRDSAMYRCASSLRTNTGELFFGEGSRLTVL.

The rearrangement joins TRBV9 to TRBJ1-1; the match to TRBD1 covers 7 bases. J gave up 8 bases and V 1 base, and 5 bases lay outside the gene matches. Germline CDR1 and CDR2: SGDLS and YYNGEE. This CDR3 is 13 amino acids long. CDR3 in DNA: TGTGCCAGCAGCGTACAAGGACAGGCCGAAGCTTTCTTT. Encoded protein: CASSVQGQAEAFF.

V is TRBV4-3 and J is TRBJ1-2; D is possibly TRBD1 (6 bases). This CDR3 contains 18 residues. Trimming stripped 0 bases from V and 4 bases from J, with 21 bases between. In germline, CDR1 is LGHNA, CDR2 YSLEER. CDR3 in amino acids: CASSQESSGGSTAYGYTF. The CDR3 DNA is TGCGCCAGCAGCCAAGAGTCCTCGGGGGGCAGCACAGCCTATGGCTACACCTTC.

The chain employs TRBV5-1 and TRBJ2-1; TRBD2 matches 12 bases. Trimming removed 0 bases from V and 4 bases from J; junction bases left unmatched: 2. Germline-derived CDR1 and CDR2 are SGHRS and YFSETQ. The CDR3 spans 16 residues. This CDR3 reads CASSLDGTSGYNEQFF. For the CDR3, the DNA is TGCGCCAGCAGCTTGGACGGGACTAGCGGGTACAATGAGCAGTTCTTC.

The chain has TRBV7-6 and TRBJ1-2, with TRBD1 matching 7 bases. The CDR3 runs 15 residues. From germline, CDR1 is SGHVS and CDR2 FNYEAQ. The V segment lost 4 bases and the J segment 4 bases; nucleotides outside the gene matches: 9. CDR3: CASSSRDSAFYGYTF. CDR3 DNA sequence: TGTGCCAGCAGCTCCCGGGACAGTGCTTTCTATGGCTACACCTTC.

Only one count was recorded for this clone. The chain recombines TRBV27 with TRBJ1-1; 7 positions agree with TRBD1. Germline V gene sequence: CDR1 MNHEY, CDR2 SMNVEV (reference sequence). This CDR3 has 14 amino acids. With V trimmed by 6 bases and J by 5 bases, 9 bases remained unmatched. The CDR3 DNA sequence: TGTGCCAGCAGCTTAAGACAGGGACTTACTGAAGCTTTCTTT. It yields the protein CASSLRQGLTEAFF.

This chain uses TRBV10-3 with TRBJ2-6; 7 nucleotides agree with TRBD1. The V gene's germline CDR1 is ENHRY and CDR2 SYGVKD. J lost 4 bases, V lost 2 bases, and 2 bases had no gene match. The CDR3 is 15 amino acids. DNA of the CDR3: TGTGCCATCAGTGAGACAGGGGACGGGGCCAACGTCCTGACTTTC. Its translation is CAISETGDGANVLTF.

J is TRBJ2-7 and V is TRBV30; tentatively, D is TRBD1 (6 bases). The germline gives CDR1 GTSNPN, CDR2 SVGIG (reference sequence). The CDR3 contains 15 residues. Trimming removed 5 bases from V and 5 bases from J, with 22 bases in between. The chain's CDR3 is CAWGTGRGMWNEQYF. CDR3 coding DNA: TGTGCCTGGGGTACAGGTAGGGGGATGTGGAACGAGCAGTACTTC. The full variable domain, in which reference TRBV30 and TRBJ2-7 provide the parts outside the CDR3, is SQTIHQWPATLVQPVGSPLSLECTVEGTSNPNLYWYRQAAGRGLQLLFYSVGIGQISSEVPQNLSASRPQDRQFILSSKKLLLSDSGFYLCAWGTGRGMWNEQYFGPGTRLTVT.

V usage is TRBV29-1 and J usage is TRBJ1-2; 9 bases agree with TRBD1. The CDR3 has 14 residues. Germline CDR1 reads SQVTM; CDR2 reads ANQGSEA. V lost 3 bases and J lost 5; bases outside the gene matches: 7. The CDR3 protein is CSVEKPGTGYGYTF. CDR3 nucleotide sequence: TGCAGCGTTGAGAAGCCCGGGACAGGGTATGGCTACACCTTC. Full variable domain (outside the CDR3, taken from reference TRBV29-1 and TRBJ1-2): SAVISQKPSRDICQRGTSLTIQCQVDSQVTMMFWYRQQPGQSLTLIATANQGSEATYESGFVIDKFPISRPNLTFSTLTVSNMSPEDSSIYLCSVEKPGTGYGYTFGSGTRLTVV.

The gene calls are TRBV4-2 and TRBJ2-2, with 9 positions matching TRBD1. CDR1 and CDR2 from the germline V gene are LGHNA and YNFKEQ. Trimming took 2 bases from V and 4 from J; bases not matched to a gene: 2. CDR3 length equals 15 residues. The CDR3 region is CASSQPGQGTGELFF. The DNA of the CDR3 is TGTGCCAGCAGCCAACCGGGACAGGGCACCGGGGAGCTGTTTTTT.

The chain is built from TRBV5-4 and TRBJ2-7; D is possibly TRBD1 (6 bases). This CDR3 has 14 residues. CDR1 is SGHNT, CDR2 YYREEE, per germline (reference sequence). V dropped 4 bases and J dropped 2 bases, with 13 bases sitting between them. For the CDR3, the DNA is TGTGCCAGCAGCCGTACAGGGATCACCTACGAGCAGTACTTC. It translates to CASSRTGITYEQYF.

The chain joins TRBV11-2 to TRBJ2-5, with TRBD1 matching 8 bases. CDR1 and CDR2 from the germline V gene are SGHAT and FQNNGV. The CDR3 consists of 15 residues. V shed 7 bases and J 5 bases; nucleotides not matched to a gene: 12. The CDR3 loop is CASTPLQGAGETQYF. CDR3 sequence (DNA): TGTGCCAGCACTCCACTCCAGGGGGCAGGGGAGACCCAGTACTTC.

This rearrangement joins TRBV15 to TRBJ2-7; D possibly corresponds to TRBD2 (7 bases). Trimming left V 4 bases short and J 6 bases short, with 16 bases between. The CDR3 is 14 residues long. Germline V gene lookup returns CDR1 LNHNV and CDR2 YYDKDF (reference sequence). DNA for the CDR3: TGTGCCACCAGCATGGGGGGGCCCCCCCTCGAGCAGTACTTC. Protein sequence: CATSMGGPPLEQYF. The complete variable domain, with remaining parts taken from reference TRBV15 and TRBJ2-7, reads DAMVIQNPRYQVTQFGKPVTLSCSQTLNHNVMYWYQQKSSQAPKLLFHYYDKDFNNEADTPDNFQSRRPNTSFCFLDIRSPGLGDTAMYLCATSMGGPPLEQYFGPGTRLTVT.

The rearrangement uses TRBV7-9 and TRBJ2-7, with D possibly TRBD1 on 6 matching bases. This CDR3 region has 17 residues. Trimming stripped 0 bases from V and 0 bases from J, with 15 bases between. CDR1 is SEHNR, CDR2 FQNEAQ, per germline (reference sequence). The CDR3 loop is CASSLARARDNSYEQYF. The CDR3 bases are TGTGCCAGCAGCTTAGCTCGGGCTAGGGACAACTCCTACGAGCAGTACTTC.

CDR3 in DNA: TGTGCCAGCCCGGCCCGGGACAGGGCCTACAATGAGCAGTTCTTC. This encodes CASPARDRAYNEQFF. This sequence joins TRBV11-3 and TRBJ2-1, with 9 bases matching TRBD1. Per germline, CDR1 SGHNT and CDR2 YENEEA. J was trimmed by 2 bases and V by 8 bases; bases with no gene match: 7. The CDR3 runs 15 residues.

The chain joins TRBV9 to TRBJ1-1; D is possibly TRBD1 (5 bases). V lost 4 bases and J 0 bases, leaving 13 bases between the germline ends. The CDR3 has 15 residues. Per germline, CDR1 SGDLS and CDR2 YYNGEE. This CDR3 reads CASSPRGGVNTEAFF. The CDR3 DNA is TGTGCCAGCAGCCCAAGGGGTGGGGTGAACACTGAAGCTTTCTTT.

V and J are TRBV15 and TRBJ2-5, with 7 bases lining up with TRBD2. The junction had 3 bases not matched to a gene; V was cut back by 1 base and J by 1 base. This CDR3 is 15 amino acids long. CDR1 is LNHNV and CDR2 is YYDKDF in the germline V gene (reference sequence). The CDR3 DNA follows: TGTGCCACCAGCAGAGCTAGCGGAGCCCAAGAGACCCAGTACTTC. This codes for CATSRASGAQETQYF.

CDR3 residues: CASSSGSTRNEKLFF. The CDR3 DNA reads as TGCGCCAGCAGCTCTGGCAGCACACGAAATGAAAAACTGTTTTTT. This chain joins TRBV5-1 and TRBJ1-4; no clear D gene. The V end lost 3 bases, the J end lost 5 bases, and 14 bases lay between the germline ends. The germline V gene has CDR1 SGHRS and CDR2 YFSETQ. This CDR3 region has 15 residues.

The chain links TRBV4-1 to TRBJ2-1, with 11 positions matching TRBD2. Looked up from germline, CDR1 is MGHRA and CDR2 is YSYEKL. V shed 5 bases, J shed 4 bases, and the junction held 4 bases outside the gene matches. The CDR3 covers 15 residues. CDR3 residues: CASSWGTSGYNEQFF. CDR3 nucleotides: TGCGCCAGCAGCTGGGGGACTAGCGGATACAATGAGCAGTTCTTC.